The entry below describes one TCR beta chain. Its specificity is not known. The data were taken from a study of cytomegalovirus exposure and HLA in healthy donors. CDR3 length equals 13 residues. Between the trimmed V and J ends, which lost 5 bases and 5 bases, there was a span of 10 bases. CDR1 is MDHEN and CDR2 is SYDVKM in the germline V gene. The study, taken as a whole, reports: In all likelihood, a cluster of highly shared sequence variants was a sequencing artifact. In a later analysis, TCR beta V- and J-gene trimming was associated with a missense DCLRE1C variant.

PCR amplification relied on 60 Vbeta primers (plus 13 Jbeta primers). Here immunoSEQ multiplex PCR was the method, and the copy in TCRdb shows in-frame clones only, minus some. The sample has over 30,000 clones, 86% seen once; the top ten hold over 9.5%. The rearrangement uses TRBV28 and TRBJ1-5; D might be TRBD1 (6 bases). Sequencing was carried out using PBMCs. The clonotype was recovered from a woman between 40 and 50 years old in good health and CMV-seropositive. The CDR3, as DNA: TGTGCCAGCAGTACATCAGGGGATCAGCCCCAGCATTTT. Amino acid sequence: CASSTSGDQPQHF.